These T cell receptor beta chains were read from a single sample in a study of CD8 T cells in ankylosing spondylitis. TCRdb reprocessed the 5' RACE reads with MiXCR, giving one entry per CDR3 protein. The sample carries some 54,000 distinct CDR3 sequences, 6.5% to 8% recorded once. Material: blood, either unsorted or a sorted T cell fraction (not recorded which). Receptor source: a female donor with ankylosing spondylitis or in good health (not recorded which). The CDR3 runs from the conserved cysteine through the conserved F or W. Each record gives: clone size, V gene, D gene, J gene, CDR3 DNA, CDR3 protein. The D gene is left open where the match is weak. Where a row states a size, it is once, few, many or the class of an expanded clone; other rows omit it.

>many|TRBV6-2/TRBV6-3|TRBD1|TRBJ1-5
TGTGCCAGCACCCCGCGCCGGGACAGGGGACAGCCCCAGCATTTT
CASTPRRDRGQPQHF
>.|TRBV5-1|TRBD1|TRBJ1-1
TGCGCCAGTAGCACCGGACAGGGAACGGTAATCCTGAACACTGAAGCTTTCTTT
CASSTGQGTVILNTEAFF
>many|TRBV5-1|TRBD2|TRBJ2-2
TGCGCCAGCAGCTTGAGCCGTCTAGCGGGGGATACGAACACCTTTGAGCTGTTTTTT
CASSLSRLAGDTNTFELFF
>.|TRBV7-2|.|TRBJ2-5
TGTGCCAGCAGCTTATTTCCGAGAGTGGAGACCCAGTACTTC
CASSLFPRVETQYF
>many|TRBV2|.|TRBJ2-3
TGTGCCAGTCAGACAGCGTTAACAGATACGCAGTATTTT
CASQTALTDTQYF
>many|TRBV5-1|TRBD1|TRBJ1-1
TGCGCCAGCAGATCGGGACAGACAATGAACACTGAAGCTTTCTTT
CASRSGQTMNTEAFF
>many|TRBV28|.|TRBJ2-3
TGTGCAAGCGGGTTCACAGATACGCAGTATTTT
CASGFTDTQYF
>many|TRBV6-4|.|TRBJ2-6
TGTGCCAGCAGTCGACTCAAATCGACGGCTCTGACTTTC
CASSRLKSTALTF
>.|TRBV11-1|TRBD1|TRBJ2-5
TGTGCCAGCAGCCACCTGTGGACCGGGACAGGGGTTCAAGAGACCCAGTACTTC
CASSHLWTGTGVQETQYF
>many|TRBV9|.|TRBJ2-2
TGTGCCAGCAGCGTAGGAACAGCCGGGAACACCGGGGAGCTGTTTTTT
CASSVGTAGNTGELFF
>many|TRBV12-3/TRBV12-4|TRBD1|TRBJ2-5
TGTGCCAGCAGCCCGATGACAGGGTCAGGGACCCAGTACTTC
CASSPMTGSGTQYF
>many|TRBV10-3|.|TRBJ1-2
TGTGCCATCAGTGATGTGGGCAACTATGGCTACACCTTC
CAISDVGNYGYTF
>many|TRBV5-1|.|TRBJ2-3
TGCGCCAGCAGCTTACGTCTAGCCCGTACAGATACGCAGTATTTT
CASSLRLARTDTQYF
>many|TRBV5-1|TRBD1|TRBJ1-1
TGCGCCAGCCGACAGGGGTCCAACACTGAAGCTTTCTTT
CASRQGSNTEAFF
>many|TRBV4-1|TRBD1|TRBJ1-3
TGCGCCAGCAGCCTCGGACAGGCGGACTCTGGAAACACCATATATTTT
CASSLGQADSGNTIYF
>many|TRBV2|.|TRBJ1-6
TGTGCCAGCAGAACCGGTGGTGGTAATTCACCCCTCCACTTT
CASRTGGGNSPLHF
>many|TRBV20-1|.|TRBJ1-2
TGCAGTGCTAGCGGGAGAACGAACTATGGCTACACCTTC
CSASGRTNYGYTF
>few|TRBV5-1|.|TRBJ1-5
TGCGCCAGCAGCCCCGGGATCGCGGGTCAGCCCCAGCATTTT
CASSPGIAGQPQHF
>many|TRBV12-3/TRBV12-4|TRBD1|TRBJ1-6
TGTGCCAGCAGTCCTGGGACAGGGGGCGTTTCACCCCTCCACTTT
CASSPGTGGVSPLHF
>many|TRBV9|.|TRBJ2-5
TGTGCCAGCAGCGCCCGGCCGGAAGAGACCCAGTACTTC
CASSARPEETQYF
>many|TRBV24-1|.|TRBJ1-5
TGTGCCACCCAACCGGGGACTTATAGCAATCAGCCCCAGCATTTT
CATQPGTYSNQPQHF
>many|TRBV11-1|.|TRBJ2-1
TGTGCCAGCAGCTTATCCGGGACACCGAATGAGCAGTTCTTC
CASSLSGTPNEQFF
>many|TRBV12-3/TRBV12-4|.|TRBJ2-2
TGTGCCAGCAGTTTTTCACAGAGCGCCGGGGAGCTGTTTTTT
CASSFSQSAGELFF
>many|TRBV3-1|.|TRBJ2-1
TGTGCCAGCAGCCAAGCTTGGCCAGGACCTTACAATGAGCAGTTCTTC
CASSQAWPGPYNEQFF
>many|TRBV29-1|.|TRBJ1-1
TGCAGCGGAAGACAGAACTTCAACACTGAAGCTTTCTTT
CSGRQNFNTEAFF
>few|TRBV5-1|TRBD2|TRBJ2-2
TGCGCCAGCAGCTCGGGACTAGCGGGCCTGAACACCGGGGAGCTGTTTTTT
CASSSGLAGLNTGELFF
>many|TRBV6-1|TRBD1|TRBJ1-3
TGTGCCAGCAGTGGACAGGGAAGTGGAAACACCATATATTTT
CASSGQGSGNTIYF
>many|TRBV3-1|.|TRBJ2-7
TGTGCCAGCAGTCCTACCCTACAGGGTATCGGGCAGTACTTC
CASSPTLQGIGQYF
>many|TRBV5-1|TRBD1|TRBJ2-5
TGCGCCAGCAGCATGGGACAGGAGCAGCAAGAGACCCAGTACTTC
CASSMGQEQQETQYF
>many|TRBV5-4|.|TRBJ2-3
TGTGCCAGCAGCTTGGCAAGACAGTACACAGATACGCAGTATTTT
CASSLARQYTDTQYF
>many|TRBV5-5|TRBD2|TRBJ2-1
TGTGCCAGCAGCACGCGACTAGCGGGGGGGGGTAATGAGCAGTTCTTC
CASSTRLAGGGNEQFF
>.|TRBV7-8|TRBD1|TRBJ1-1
TGTGCCAGCAGCCCAAAGGGACAGGGAAGCACTGAAGCTTTCTTT
CASSPKGQGSTEAFF
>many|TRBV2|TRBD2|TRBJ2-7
TGTGCCAGCAGAGCCGGGACTAGTAATTCCGAGCAGTACTTC
CASRAGTSNSEQYF
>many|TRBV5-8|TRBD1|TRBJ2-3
TGTGCCAGCAGACACACCGGGACAGGCACAGATACGCAGTATTTT
CASRHTGTGTDTQYF
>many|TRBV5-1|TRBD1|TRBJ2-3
TGCGCCAGCATCCGGGACAGTTCCACAGATACGCAGTATTTT
CASIRDSSTDTQYF
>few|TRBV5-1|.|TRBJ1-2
TGCGCCAGCAGGAAGGGTAACTATGGCTACACCTTC
CASRKGNYGYTF
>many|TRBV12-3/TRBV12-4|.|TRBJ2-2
TGTGCCAGCAGCCTACCAACCGGGGAGCTGTTTTTT
CASSLPTGELFF
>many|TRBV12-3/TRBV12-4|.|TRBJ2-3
TGTGCCAGCAGTTTGTCCCGACAGACCACAGATACGCAGTATTTT
CASSLSRQTTDTQYF
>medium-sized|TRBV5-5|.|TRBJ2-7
TGTGCCAGCAGCTTTTGGGACGAGCAGTACTTC
CASSFWDEQYF
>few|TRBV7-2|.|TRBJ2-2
TGTGCCAGCAGCCCCCACGGTCTAAAGAACACCGGGGAGCTGTTTTTT
CASSPHGLKNTGELFF
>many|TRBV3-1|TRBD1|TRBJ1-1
TGTGCCAGCAGCCAACCACAGGGGATCTACATGAACACTGAAGCTTTCTTT
CASSQPQGIYMNTEAFF